Each of the 30 T cell receptor beta chains below was sequenced from the same sample in a study of OX40 agonist ivuxolimab in advanced cancers. Some clones are missing from TCRdb's copy, which holds only in-frame ones; the method was immunoSEQ multiplex PCR. The sample contains around 66,000 clones, around 84% of which appear only once. The specimen comprised CD4+ or CD8+ T cells sorted from blood, sampled in a trial of the OX40 agonist ivuxolimab. The receptors derive from an adult with an advanced solid tumor such as melanoma, head and neck, liver or kidney cancer.

This chain joins TRBV19 and TRBJ2-2; 7 bases map to TRBD1. V lost 8 bases, J lost 0 bases, and 12 bases stayed unmatched. This CDR3 region has 17 residues. Germline V gene data show CDR1 as LNHDA and CDR2 as SQIVND (reference sequence). In DNA form, the CDR3 reads TGTGCCAGTGTTCCCAGGGCAGGGGGATCGAACACCGGGGAGCTGTTTTTT. It is translated as CASVPRAGGSNTGELFF.

The chain recombines TRBV11-2 with TRBJ1-5, with unresolved D. Germline lookup yields CDR1 SGHAT and CDR2 FQNNGV. Between the trimmed V and J ends, which lost 2 bases and 1 base, there was a span of 3 bases. This CDR3 spans 13 amino acids. CDR3 amino acids: CASSLSSNQPQHF. The CDR3 coding sequence is TGTGCCAGCAGCTTATCAAGCAATCAGCCCCAGCATTTT.

In this sample, this clone turned up once. The CDR3 protein is CASSTDPSSYEQYF. DNA for the CDR3: TGTGCCAGTAGTACCGACCCGAGCTCCTACGAGCAGTACTTC. The V call is TRBV19, the J call TRBJ2-7; D is undetermined. Trimming removed 4 bases from V and 0 bases from J, with 10 bases in between. Germline CDR1 LNHDA, CDR2 SQIVND (reference sequence). The CDR3 contains 14 residues.

V and J are TRBV5-5 and TRBJ1-2; D gene unclear. Germline values: CDR1 SGHKS, CDR2 YYEKEE (reference sequence). This CDR3 spans 12 amino acids. V lost 3 bases and J 8 bases, leaving 11 bases between the germline ends. Here the CDR3 DNA reads TGTGCCAGCAGCTCCCCCGCTGACGGCTACACCTTC. This sequence encodes CASSSPADGYTF.

This sequence joins TRBV6-5 and TRBJ1-1, with TRBD1 matching over 10 bases. This CDR3 is built from 16 residues. Germline CDR1 MNHEY, CDR2 SVGAGI. The junction had 6 bases not matched to a gene; V was cut back by 2 bases and J by 3 bases. This CDR3 is CASSYGDRGRYTEAFF. CDR3 bases: TGTGCCAGCAGTTACGGGGACAGGGGAAGGTACACTGAAGCTTTCTTT.

V and J are TRBV11-2 and TRBJ2-7, with TRBD1 identical over 8 bases. V dropped 5 bases and J dropped 4; count of bases not matched to a gene: 7. CDR3 length: 14 residues. The germline CDR1 and CDR2 sequences are SGHAT and FQNNGV. The CDR3 bases are TGTGCCAGCAGCCCTACAGGGGGACGGTACGAGCAGTACTTC. Its protein is CASSPTGGRYEQYF.

J is TRBJ2-1 and V is TRBV7-9; D ambiguous. V shed 6 bases and J shed 6 bases, with 12 bases lying between them. CDR3 size: 13 residues. Germline-derived CDR1 and CDR2 are SEHNR and FQNEAQ (reference sequence). The CDR3 DNA reads as TGTGCCAGCAGGGGCCAAGACCCCAATGAGCAGTTCTTC. Translated: CASRGQDPNEQFF.

The chain is built from TRBV30 and TRBJ1-4; TRBD1 agrees at 7 bases. The V gene's germline CDR1 is GTSNPN and CDR2 SVGIG (reference sequence). The V segment lost 1 base and the J segment 7 bases; nucleotides outside the gene matches: 3. The CDR3 covers 13 residues. DNA of the CDR3: TGTGCCTGGAGTGGGGGACAGCCTGAAAAACTGTTTTTT. It yields the protein CAWSGGQPEKLFF.

The V call is TRBV11-3, the J call TRBJ2-2; possible D gene TRBD2, 6 bases. V shed 0 bases and J shed 4 bases, with 12 bases lying between them. Germline lookup yields CDR1 SGHNT and CDR2 YENEEA. The CDR3 extends over 16 amino acids. The CDR3 DNA reads as TGTGCCAGCAGCTTAGAACGCGGGATGGGCACCGGGGAGCTGTTTTTT. This encodes CASSLERGMGTGELFF.

This chain uses TRBV11-2 with TRBJ1-1; D not resolved. This CDR3 is built from 15 residues. Trimming shortened V by 0 bases and J by 4 bases, and 12 bases separated the two germline ends. Germline values: CDR1 SGHAT, CDR2 FQNNGV. This chain's CDR3 is CASSLEAGAGTEAFF. The CDR3 DNA reads as TGTGCCAGCAGCTTAGAGGCGGGCGCCGGCACTGAAGCTTTCTTT.

This clone was counted a single time. The chain links TRBV7-2 to TRBJ2-1; no clear D gene. The CDR3 has 16 residues. Germline values: CDR1 SGHTA, CDR2 FQGNSA. V was shortened by 1 base and J by 2 bases, with 12 bases between the two germline ends. CDR3 residues: CASSLELPRPYNEQFF. CDR3 bases: TGTGCCAGCAGCTTAGAACTTCCGAGGCCCTACAATGAGCAGTTCTTC.

The chain joins TRBV5-4 to TRBJ1-2; no clear D. The CDR3 contains 15 residues. V shed 4 bases and J shed 0 bases, with 13 bases lying between them. Germline V lookup: CDR1 SGHNT, CDR2 YYREEE (reference sequence). The CDR3: CASSPDGFSNYGYTF. DNA of the CDR3: TGTGCCAGCAGCCCGGATGGTTTCTCTAACTATGGCTACACCTTC.

Details on this clone: Other nucleotide sequences from this sample produce the same CDR3. V is TRBV4-1 and J is TRBJ2-1, with D uncertain. V gave up 1 base and J gave up 0 bases, with 10 bases separating them. Germline assignment: CDR1 MGHRA and CDR2 YSYEKL. This CDR3 is built from 16 residues. The CDR3 coding sequence is TGCGCCAGCAGCCAAGTTAACTTGGTCTCCTACAATGAGCAGTTCTTC. Translated: CASSQVNLVSYNEQFF.

V gene TRBV30 combines with J gene TRBJ2-1; 9 nucleotides align to TRBD2. V shed 3 bases, J shed 9 bases, and the junction held 9 bases outside the gene matches. CDR1 GTSNPN and CDR2 SVGIG come from the germline V gene (reference sequence). This CDR3 contains 14 residues. CDR3 sequence reads: CAWRRGGGGIEQFF. CDR3 sequence (DNA): TGTGCCTGGAGGCGCGGGGGGGGAGGTATTGAGCAGTTCTTC.

V gene TRBV5-4 combines with J gene TRBJ1-1, with D unresolved. Germline values: CDR1 SGHNT, CDR2 YYREEE (reference sequence). With 4 bases removed from V and 4 bases from J, the gap between germline ends came to 8 bases. The CDR3 has 12 residues. CDR3 in DNA: TGTGCCAGCAGCAACGGGCTCACTGAAGCTTTCTTT. Translating it yields CASSNGLTEAFF. Drawing the rest from reference TRBV5-4 and TRBJ1-1, the complete variable domain is ETGVTQSPTHLIKTRGQQVTLRCSSQSGHNTVSWYQQALGQGPQFIFQYYREEENGRGNFPPRFSGLQFPNYSSELNVNALELDDSALYLCASSNGLTEAFFGQGTRLTVV.

The chain has TRBV4-2 and TRBJ2-2; D remains unclear. V was trimmed by 4 bases and J by 1 base, leaving 7 bases between them. The CDR3 runs to 14 residues. Germline CDR1 LGHNA, CDR2 YNFKEQ. The chain's CDR3 is CASSRLENTGELFF. CDR3 DNA: TGTGCCAGCAGCCGGCTGGAGAACACCGGGGAGCTGTTTTTT.

The chain uses TRBV13 and TRBJ1-6; TRBD1 is a possible D gene (5 bases). Between the trimmed V and J ends, which lost 2 bases and 7 bases, there was a span of 9 bases. This CDR3 is 14 amino acids long. Germline V gene lookup returns CDR1 PRHDT and CDR2 FYEKMQ (reference sequence). This CDR3 reads CASSLSNRNSPLHF. CDR3 DNA sequence: TGTGCCAGCAGCTTATCGAACAGGAATTCACCCCTCCACTTT. Using reference TRBV13 and TRBJ1-6 for the parts outside the CDR3, the full variable domain is AAGVIQSPRHLIKEKRETATLKCYPIPRHDTVYWYQQGPGQDPQFLISFYEKMQSDKGSIPDRFSAQQFSDYHSELNMSSLELGDSALYFCASSLSNRNSPLHFGNGTRLTVT.

J is TRBJ2-7 and V is TRBV2; the D gene is possibly TRBD1 (5 bases). V was trimmed by 4 bases and J by 0 bases, leaving 7 bases between them. Germline V gene lookup returns CDR1 SNHLY and CDR2 FYNNEI. The CDR3 covers 13 residues. The CDR3 DNA reads TGTGCCAGCAGTGGAGACAGCTCCTACGAGCAGTACTTC. As protein: CASSGDSSYEQYF.

The chain couples TRBV28 to TRBJ1-5, with a weak D call TRBD1 (5 bases). The CDR3 has 15 residues. Germline loops: CDR1 MDHEN, CDR2 SYDVKM. Trimming took off 3 bases at V and 5 bases at J, with 14 bases between the two ends. The CDR3 here is CASSFARLGDQPQHF. The CDR3, as DNA: TGTGCCAGCAGTTTTGCTCGTCTAGGGGATCAGCCCCAGCATTTT.

V and J are TRBV5-1 and TRBJ2-1, with 8 bases that match TRBD2. The CDR3 is 15 amino acids. The germline V gene encodes CDR1 SGHRS and CDR2 YFSETQ. The V segment lost 6 bases and the J segment 1 base; nucleotides outside the gene matches: 6. In DNA, the CDR3 is TGCGCCAGCACGGTCATAGCGGGATCCTACAATGAGCAGTTCTTC. It specifies CASTVIAGSYNEQFF. Supplemented by reference TRBV5-1 and TRBJ2-1, the full variable domain reads KAGVTQTPRYLIKTRGQQVTLSCSPISGHRSVSWYQQTPGQGLQFLFEYFSETQRNKGNFPGRFSGRQFSNSRSEMNVSTLELGDSALYLCASTVIAGSYNEQFFGPGTRLTVL.

Notes on this clone: At one end, the junction sequence differs from germline, possibly due to a read error. V gene TRBV7-2 combines with J gene TRBJ2-7; the D gene is possibly TRBD1 (6 bases). The CDR3 has 13 residues. CDR1 SGHTA and CDR2 FQGNSA come from the germline V gene. The CDR3 region has the DNA TGTGCCAGCAGCTTAGCTCCAGGACAGAGCCTGCACTTC. Translated: CASSLAPGQSLHF.

Remarks on this clone: The same CDR3 also results from other DNA sequences found in this sample. The chain recombines TRBV27 with TRBJ2-7, with 14 bases aligning to TRBD2. CDR1 MNHEY and CDR2 SMNVEV come from the germline V gene (reference sequence). The CDR3 consists of 16 residues. V was pared by 9 bases and J by 7 bases, with 14 bases of the junction left unmatched. CDR3 sequence reads: CASSLGLAGGPREQYF. CDR3 coding DNA: TGTGCCAGTAGTCTCGGACTAGCGGGGGGTCCCCGGGAGCAGTACTTC.

The V call is TRBV5-5, the J call TRBJ1-4; 11 bases match TRBD1. This CDR3 has 18 residues. Germline V gene lookup returns CDR1 SGHKS and CDR2 YYEKEE (reference sequence). V lost 0 bases, J lost 8 bases, and 12 bases stayed unmatched. DNA for the CDR3: TGTGCCAGCAGCTTGGCAGGGACAGGGGGACAACAAAGAGAAAAACTGTTTTTT. Protein product: CASSLAGTGGQQREKLFF.

The chain has TRBV6-5 and TRBJ2-7; 7 bases map to TRBD1. Germline CDR1 and CDR2: MNHEY and SVGAGI. Trimming cost V 3 bases and J 6 bases; bases outside gene matches: 5. This CDR3 contains 13 residues. The chain's CDR3 is CASSYLTGSEQYF. CDR3 coding DNA: TGTGCCAGCAGTTATCTGACAGGGAGCGAGCAGTACTTC.

Written as DNA, the CDR3 is TGTGCCAGCACTTGGGGGACACCCTACACTGAAGCTTTCTTT. It codes for CASTWGTPYTEAFF. The chain links TRBV28 to TRBJ1-1; D may be TRBD1 (6 bases). Trimming cost V 7 bases and J 3 bases, with 15 bases left between them. CDR3 length: 14 amino acids. The germline V gene encodes CDR1 MDHEN and CDR2 SYDVKM.

This chain connects TRBV7-9 to TRBJ2-1; D might be TRBD1 (5 bases). V was clipped by 4 bases and J by 12 bases, with 10 bases between them. This CDR3 is built from 11 residues. CDR1 and CDR2 (germline): SEHNR, FQNEAQ (reference sequence). CDR3 nucleotides: TGTGCCAGCAGCTCAGGGATTCCGCAGTTCTTC. Translation: CASSSGIPQFF.

The chain links TRBV5-1 to TRBJ1-4; D is ambiguous. V was clipped by 4 bases and J by 0 bases, with 13 bases between them. CDR1 and CDR2 (germline): SGHRS, YFSETQ. The CDR3 has 16 residues. The CDR3 DNA follows: TGCGCCAGCAGCCACGTATCAGTCGCAACTAATGAAAAACTGTTTTTT. Translation: CASSHVSVATNEKLFF.

The chain links TRBV25-1 to TRBJ1-4; D gene ambiguous. The CDR3 runs 13 residues. Germline CDR1 MGHDK, CDR2 SYGVNS. V lost 5 bases to trimming and J lost 10 bases, with 14 bases between them. CDR3 protein: CASSYGWVGKLFF. The CDR3 DNA follows: TGTGCCAGCAGTTACGGATGGGTAGGAAAACTGTTTTTT.

The chain links TRBV2 to TRBJ2-5; D not resolved. Trimming shortened V by 7 bases and J by 7 bases, and 13 bases separated the two germline ends. The CDR3 totals 12 residues. Germline CDR1 is SNHLY and CDR2 is FYNNEI. CDR3 in amino acids: CASTRDHGTQYF. For the CDR3, the DNA is TGTGCCAGCACGCGAGACCACGGGACCCAGTACTTC.

The CDR3 is CAWNPGTGEQYF. CDR3 sequence (DNA): TGTGCCTGGAACCCAGGGACAGGCGAGCAGTACTTC. This chain links TRBV30 with TRBJ2-7, with 8 positions matching TRBD1. The trim removed 4 bases at V and 6 bases at J, leaving 5 bases unmatched. The CDR3 runs to 12 residues. The germline V gene encodes CDR1 GTSNPN and CDR2 SVGIG (reference sequence).